This T cell receptor beta chain derives from a study of shared clonotypes between healthy human individuals. Study overall: Each donor contributed plates that comprised three CD4 naive, three CD4 memory, two CD8 naive and one CD8 memory.

Findings and caveats of the study: With several donors compared, 4% to 5.5% of naive CD4 clonotypes were shared. Large sequencing depth failed to make sorted-subset sequencing complete, rarefaction showed.

Generated by immunoSEQ multiplex PCR, the TCRdb table keeps only in-frame clones and is missing some. The sample lists about 2 million clones, over 85% seen once, with about 1.1% in the top ten. The naive CD8 subset, CD45RO-negative cells positively selected for CCR7, excluded terminally differentiated effector memory CD45RA+ cells. Nashville, Tennessee was home to all donors, who were Caucasian adults. The count of this clone is one. Its specificity is not known. V lost 1 base and J 3 bases, leaving 22 bases between the germline ends. Germline-derived CDR1 and CDR2 are SGHRS and YFSETQ. The CDR3 covers 18 residues.

The clonotype was recovered from a man between 18 and 29 years old in good health. The J gene is TRBJ1-2, the V gene TRBV5-1; D is unresolved. The sequencing sample was made of naive CD8+ T cells sorted from blood. CDR3 coding DNA: TGCGCCAGCAGCTTGTCGGAACAGACTGCATATTTCTACTATGGCTACACCTTC. This translates into CASSLSEQTAYFYYGYTF.